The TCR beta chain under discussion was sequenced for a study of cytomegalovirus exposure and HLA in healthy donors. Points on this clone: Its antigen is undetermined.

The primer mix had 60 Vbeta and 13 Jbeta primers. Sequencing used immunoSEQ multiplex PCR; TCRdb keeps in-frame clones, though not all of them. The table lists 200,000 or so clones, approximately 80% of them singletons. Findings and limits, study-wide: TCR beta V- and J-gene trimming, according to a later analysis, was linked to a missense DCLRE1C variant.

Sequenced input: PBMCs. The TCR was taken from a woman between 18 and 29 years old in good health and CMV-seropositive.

CDR3 sequence: CASSYLAGGRETQYF. CDR3 coding DNA: TGTGCCAGCAGTTACCTGGCGGGGGGTCGTGAGACCCAGTACTTC. The rearrangement uses TRBV6-5 and TRBJ2-5; 8 positions agree with TRBD2. Germline values: CDR1 MNHEY, CDR2 SVGAGI. Trimming at V came to 2 bases and at J to 5 bases, leaving 7 bases not matched to a gene. The CDR3 is made up of 15 amino acids.